This TCR beta chain is from a study of spatial heterogeneity in lung cancer. Across the study: A module score for T cells, taken from matched bulk RNA-seq, correlated strongly with TCR transcript counts in tumor regions. Notes on the study in general: How many expanded intratumoral alpha and beta TCRs were present tracked the tumor mutation count, which was a count of nonsynonymous mutations.

V shed 5 bases and J shed 5 bases, with 13 bases lying between them. Germline V gene data show CDR1 as SQVTM and CDR2 as ANQGSEA. CDR3 length equals 13 residues. TCRdb recomputed calls from the 5' RACE reads with MiXCR, one row per CDR3 protein. The profile shows over 10,000 distinct CDR3 sequences, roughly 5% of them singletons. This clonotype was observed at least ten times. Its target is unknown. This beta chain is a stray sequence in a library constructed for alpha chains; its clone size is not meaningful. Described time point: sample taken at primary tumor resection. The gene calls are TRBV29-1 and TRBJ1-5; D is perhaps TRBD1 (6 bases). The clonotype originates from a male donor with early-stage non-small cell lung cancer. The input for sequencing was lung tumor tissue, taken at surgery. The CDR3 reads CSVQTGNHQPQHF. The CDR3 coding sequence is TGCAGCGTTCAAACAGGGAACCATCAGCCCCAGCATTTT.